Listed here are 27 T cell receptor beta chains from one sample, sequenced in a study of T cell responses to AZD1222 COVID-19 vaccine. Clones were read by immunoSEQ multiplex PCR, and TCRdb kept only the in-frame ones, dropping some. The table for this sample gives over 120,000 clones. Sequencing used peripheral blood. The source is an adult in good health.

The chain has TRBV6-5 and TRBJ1-6; 7 nucleotides line up with TRBD1. Germline trimming cut 6 bases from V and 7 bases from J; bases unmatched to any gene: 6. The CDR3 consists of 14 residues. Germline V gene lookup returns CDR1 MNHEY and CDR2 SVGAGI. For the CDR3, the DNA is TGTGCCAGCAGGACCTCGGGACAGAATTCACCCCTCCACTTT. Its protein product is CASRTSGQNSPLHF.

The V gene is TRBV6-1, the J gene TRBJ2-5, with 11 bases identical to TRBD1. Trimming took 3 bases from V and 4 from J; bases not matched to a gene: 7. The CDR3 totals 16 residues. Germline CDR1 is MNHNS and CDR2 is SASEGT. The CDR3 protein is CASSDSGTGGGETQYF. CDR3 nucleotides: TGTGCCAGCAGTGATTCCGGGACAGGGGGTGGAGAGACCCAGTACTTC.

The chain combines TRBV7-7 with TRBJ2-5; D gene uncertain. Germline CDR1 is SSHAT and CDR2 is FNYEAQ (reference sequence). This CDR3 contains 13 residues. V was pared by 4 bases and J by 5 bases, with 11 bases between. CDR3 coding DNA: TGTGCCAGCAGCTCAGACCCCGGGGAGACCCAGTACTTC. Its protein product is CASSSDPGETQYF.

CDR3 sequence reads: CASSEIGTEPSYGYTF. The DNA for the CDR3 is TGTGCCAGCAGTGAAATCGGGACAGAACCCTCCTATGGCTACACCTTC. The V and J genes are TRBV2 and TRBJ1-2; 7 bases match TRBD1. With V trimmed by 2 bases and J by 4 bases, 10 bases remained unmatched. CDR3 size: 16 residues. Germline CDR1 and CDR2: SNHLY and FYNNEI. The full variable domain, with the rest looked up from reference TRBV2 and TRBJ1-2, is EPEVTQTPSHQVTQMGQEVILRCVPISNHLYFYWYRQILGQKVEFLVSFYNNEISEKSEIFDDQFSVERPDGSNFTLKIRSTKLEDSAMYFCASSEIGTEPSYGYTFGSGTRLTVV.

The CDR3 coding sequence is TGTGCCAGCAGCCAAGAGTACCGACGGATGAACACTGAAGCTTTCTTT. Its translation: CASSQEYRRMNTEAFF. The chain recombines TRBV14 with TRBJ1-1, with D unresolved. The CDR3 length is 16 residues. V lost 0 bases and J lost 0, with 11 bases in between. Looked up from germline, CDR1 is SGHDN and CDR2 is FVKESK.

V and J are TRBV19 and TRBJ1-3; D ambiguous. Germline CDR1 LNHDA, CDR2 SQIVND (reference sequence). This CDR3 region has 17 residues. Trimming pared 5 bases from V and 4 bases from J, leaving 21 bases between. The CDR3 is CASSGVHAETSGNTIYF. For the CDR3, the DNA is TGTGCCAGTAGTGGAGTTCACGCCGAAACGTCCGGAAACACCATATATTTT.

The chain employs TRBV7-2 and TRBJ1-1, with D possibly TRBD1 on 6 matching bases. Germline V gene data show CDR1 as SGHTA and CDR2 as FQGNSA. Trimming shortened V by 3 bases and J by 6 bases, and 23 bases separated the two germline ends. The CDR3 length is 17 residues. CDR3 sequence reads: CASSLLFGGPGEAEAFF. The CDR3 DNA is TGTGCCAGCAGCTTGTTGTTCGGGGGGCCGGGAGAGGCTGAAGCTTTCTTT. Full variable domain (missing parts from reference TRBV7-2 and TRBJ1-1): GAGVSQSPSNKVTEKGKDVELRCDPISGHTALYWYRQSLGQGLEFLIYFQGNSAPDKSGLPSDRFSAERTGGSVSTLTIQRTQQEDSAVYLCASSLLFGGPGEAEAFFGQGTRLTVV.

V usage is TRBV7-2 and J usage is TRBJ2-7; D is undetermined. The CDR3 has 15 residues. Trimming took 5 bases from V and 0 from J, leaving 14 bases between them. Per the germline V gene, CDR1 is SGHTA and CDR2 is FQGNSA. CDR3 nucleotides: TGTGCCAGCAGCAAGACCCTAATCGACTCCTACGAGCAGTACTTC. It translates to CASSKTLIDSYEQYF.

This chain connects TRBV5-1 to TRBJ1-1; 11 bases match TRBD1. The V segment lost 7 bases and the J segment 3 bases; nucleotides outside the gene matches: 2. This CDR3 region has 13 residues. The germline V gene has CDR1 SGHRS and CDR2 YFSETQ. The CDR3 DNA reads TGCGCCAGCCAGGGACAGGGGGACACTGAAGCTTTCTTT. The encoded protein is CASQGQGDTEAFF.

This chain uses TRBV7-9 with TRBJ1-2, with D unresolved. This CDR3 is 13 amino acids long. The ends were cut back, 1 base at V and 5 bases at J, with 8 bases in the middle. The germline gives CDR1 SEHNR, CDR2 FQNEAQ (reference sequence). CDR3 protein: CASSLELVYGYTF. CDR3 sequence (DNA): TGTGCCAGCAGCTTAGAGCTTGTTTATGGCTACACCTTC.

The chain combines TRBV11-1 with TRBJ1-1; possible D gene TRBD1, 5 bases. Trimming shortened V by 5 bases and J by 6 bases, and 13 bases separated the two germline ends. Germline-derived CDR1 and CDR2 are SGHAT and FQDESV (reference sequence). This CDR3 is 13 amino acids long. DNA of the CDR3: TGTGCCAGCAGCCCAAGGCCAGGGTCTGAAGCTTTCTTT. It yields the protein CASSPRPGSEAFF.

V and J are TRBV6-1 and TRBJ2-5; D is perhaps TRBD1 (5 bases). The V and J ends lost 1 base and 5 bases respectively, with 14 bases between them. CDR3 length: 15 amino acids. Germline V gene data show CDR1 as MNHNS and CDR2 as SASEGT. This chain's CDR3 is CASSEGGRIGETQYF. The CDR3 coding sequence is TGTGCCAGCAGTGAAGGGGGCAGAATTGGGGAGACCCAGTACTTC.

The chain employs TRBV3-1 (or the pseudogene TRBV3-2) and TRBJ2-7, with 8 bases fitting TRBD1. V was clipped by 4 bases and J by 1 base; unmatched bases: 6. In germline, CDR1 is LGHDT, CDR2 YNNKEL (reference sequence). The CDR3 loop spans 15 amino acids. CDR3 sequence: CASSPRGRTSYEQYF. CDR3 bases: TGTGCCAGCAGCCCCAGGGGGCGAACTTCCTACGAGCAGTACTTC.

This rearrangement joins TRBV9 to TRBJ1-6; no reliable D call. This CDR3 region has 15 residues. Germline V CDR1 and CDR2: SGDLS, YYNGEE. V dropped 0 bases and J dropped 7 bases, with 11 bases sitting between them. CDR3 sequence (DNA): TGTGCCAGCAGCGTAGCCGGGGTGCAGAATTCACCCCTCCACTTT. Protein sequence: CASSVAGVQNSPLHF. Combining the CDR3 with reference TRBV9 and TRBJ1-6 gives the whole variable domain DSGVTQTPKHLITATGQRVTLRCSPRSGDLSVYWYQQSLDQGLQFLIQYYNGEERAKGNILERFSAQQFPDLHSELNLSSLELGDSALYFCASSVAGVQNSPLHFGNGTRLTVT.

The J gene is TRBJ1-4, the V gene TRBV2; TRBD1 might be the D (5 bases). The V end was cut by 5 bases, the J end by 7 bases, with 23 bases between. Germline CDR1 SNHLY, CDR2 FYNNEI. The CDR3 consists of 17 residues. The CDR3 protein is CASSFGAWQEVSEKLFF. CDR3 nucleotide sequence: TGTGCCAGCAGTTTCGGGGCCTGGCAGGAAGTAAGTGAAAAACTGTTTTTT.

The gene calls are TRBV7-3 and TRBJ2-1; possible D gene TRBD2, 5 bases. CDR3 size: 17 residues. Germline V CDR1 and CDR2: SGHTA, FQGTGA. The V and J ends lost 1 base and 5 bases respectively, with 18 bases between them. The CDR3 DNA sequence: TGTGCCAGCAGCTTAAGGCCCGGGGTTTCGGGCCACAATGAGCAGTTCTTC. Its protein product is CASSLRPGVSGHNEQFF.

The chain is built from TRBV11-1 and TRBJ2-5, with D uncertain. The V gene's germline CDR1 is SGHAT and CDR2 FQDESV (reference sequence). The CDR3 loop spans 11 amino acids. Trimming took off 5 bases at V and 2 bases at J, with 3 bases between the two ends. The DNA for the CDR3 is TGTGCCAGCAGCAAGCAAGAGACCCAGTACTTC. Encoded protein: CASSKQETQYF.

This chain uses TRBV19 with TRBJ2-5, with D maybe TRBD2 (6 bases). There are 14 residues in the CDR3. The V gene's germline CDR1 is LNHDA and CDR2 SQIVND (reference sequence). Trimming stripped 3 bases from V and 2 bases from J, with 10 bases between. CDR3 sequence: CASSMEGPQETQYF. CDR3 nucleotides: TGTGCCAGTAGTATGGAGGGTCCACAAGAGACCCAGTACTTC.

V and J are TRBV5-6 and TRBJ1-6; no firm D call. Germline CDR1 and CDR2: SGHDT and YYEEEE. V lost 1 base to trimming and J lost 10 bases, with 15 bases between them. This CDR3 has 15 amino acids. The CDR3 loop is CASSLFGVQRSPLHF. The CDR3 nucleotides are TGTGCCAGCAGCTTGTTCGGGGTCCAAAGATCACCCCTCCACTTT.

CDR3 region: CASSQDSGLADTDTQYF. The DNA of the CDR3 is TGCGCCAGCAGCCAAGATTCGGGACTAGCGGACACAGATACGCAGTATTTT. The chain couples TRBV4-1 to TRBJ2-3, with 11 bases matching TRBD2. Germline values: CDR1 MGHRA, CDR2 YSYEKL. This CDR3 comprises 17 residues. Trimming took 0 bases from V and 2 from J; bases not matched to a gene: 4.

The chain couples TRBV4-1 to TRBJ2-2, with D possibly being TRBD1 or TRBD2 (5 bases each). The CDR3 has 15 residues. V was shortened by 0 bases and J by 5 bases, with 10 bases between the two germline ends. Germline-derived CDR1 and CDR2 are MGHRA and YSYEKL. The CDR3 sequence is CASSQDQGGTGELFF. DNA of the CDR3: TGCGCCAGCAGCCAAGATCAGGGCGGGACCGGGGAGCTGTTTTTT.

This chain joins TRBV7-2 and TRBJ1-1; 7 bases align to TRBD1. With 7 bases clipped from V and 4 bases from J, the junction kept 9 bases outside the gene matches. The V gene's germline CDR1 is SGHTA and CDR2 FQGNSA. CDR3 length: 14 amino acids. CDR3 bases: TGTGCCAGCACCGAGGGGGCGGTGAGCACTGAAGCTTTCTTT. Its translation is CASTEGAVSTEAFF.

The chain carries TRBV29-1 and TRBJ1-2; 10 bases map to TRBD1. After removal of 7 bases from V and 2 bases from J, the junction contained 4 bases not matched to a gene. The CDR3 extends over 13 amino acids. Per germline, CDR1 SQVTM and CDR2 ANQGSEA. As DNA, the CDR3 is TGCAGCGCCGAGGGACAGGGGAACTATGGCTACACCTTC. Its translation is CSAEGQGNYGYTF.

This rearrangement joins TRBV4-1 to TRBJ2-7, with TRBD2 matching over 8 bases. The CDR3 consists of 16 residues. Germline trimming cut 2 bases from V and 1 base from J; bases unmatched to any gene: 7. Looked up from germline, CDR1 is MGHRA and CDR2 is YSYEKL. DNA of the CDR3: TGCGCCAGCAGCCAAAGAGAGGGACTAGGATCCTACGAGCAGTACTTC. It translates to CASSQREGLGSYEQYF.

The chain employs TRBV7-3 and TRBJ1-1, with 8 nucleotides matching TRBD1. CDR3 length: 15 amino acids. Germline V lookup: CDR1 SGHTA, CDR2 FQGTGA. V was pared by 5 bases and J by 0 bases, with 5 bases of the junction left unmatched. The CDR3 nucleotides read TGTGCCAGCAGCCGTGGGACAGGCTTGAACACTGAAGCTTTCTTT. It specifies CASSRGTGLNTEAFF.

The chain recombines TRBV7-9 with TRBJ1-2; D might be TRBD1 (5 bases). CDR3 size: 14 residues. Between the trimmed V and J ends, which lost 5 bases and 2 bases, there was a span of 12 bases. Germline V gene sequence: CDR1 SEHNR, CDR2 FQNEAQ (reference sequence). The CDR3 nucleotides read TGTGCCAGCAGCAGAGGGGAAACCAACTATGGCTACACCTTC. Residues: CASSRGETNYGYTF.

The chain is built from TRBV30 and TRBJ2-3; D ambiguous. CDR1 is GTSNPN and CDR2 is SVGIG in the germline V gene (reference sequence). The CDR3 runs to 13 residues. The V gene lost 5 bases and the J gene lost 0 bases, with 9 bases spanning the gap. CDR3 residues: CAWGWGSTDTQYF. CDR3 coding DNA: TGTGCCTGGGGGTGGGGTAGCACAGATACGCAGTATTTT.